This T cell receptor beta chain was obtained from a study of T cell changes during pregnancy in multiple sclerosis. CDR3 length: 15 residues. V lost 4 bases to trimming and J lost 1 base; unmatched junction nucleotides: 7. Looked up from germline, CDR1 is SGHDT and CDR2 is YYEEEE. Profiled with immunoSEQ multiplex PCR; TCRdb holds only in-frame clones, not every one. The data contain some 80,000 clones, about 90% of them seen just once; the ten biggest clones take up 0.7% to 0.9%. This receptor was obtained from a female donor in good health, enrolled as a control in a pregnancy study. The chain carries TRBV5-6 and TRBJ1-1; 7 positions agree with TRBD1. Sequencing was performed on peripheral blood, taken in the first trimester of pregnancy. The CDR3 sequence is CASSPLGQTNTEAFF. CDR3 coding DNA: TGTGCCAGCAGCCCCCTGGGACAGACGAACACTGAAGCTTTCTTT.